The following is a T cell receptor beta chain sequence with its context. What it binds is not known. The data were taken from a study of CD8 T cells in ankylosing spondylitis. Study-wide results and caveats: Previously reported in reactive arthritis synovial fluid and blood were some of the motif variants. Ankylosing spondylitis blood appeared to carry a characteristic TCR beta motif of roughly eight highly homologous variants.

Germline V gene lookup returns CDR1 MDHEN and CDR2 SYDVKM. V lost 7 bases and J 5 bases, leaving 11 bases between the germline ends. This CDR3 is 13 amino acids long. 5'-RACE, quantitative and with molecular barcodes, yielded the TCR beta libraries. TCRdb processed the 5' RACE reads anew with MiXCR; each CDR3 protein has one entry. There are approximately 540,000 distinct CDR3 sequences in the sample; over 9.5% occur only once, and under 7.5% lies in the top ten. The receptor was isolated from a male donor with ankylosing spondylitis. The genes are TRBV28 and TRBJ1-4, with D maybe TRBD1 (5 bases). The material sequenced was blood, either unsorted or a sorted T cell fraction (not recorded which). This CDR3 is CASTRQLNEKLFF. The DNA of the CDR3 is TGTGCCAGCACACGACAGCTCAATGAAAAACTGTTTTTT.